Following are 25 T cell receptor beta chains from one sample sequenced in a study of T cells in Graves' hyperthyroidism and ophthalmopathy. The investigators amplified TCR beta CDR3 regions from RNA transcripts. During a first-round RT-PCR of the TCR CDR3, the HTBI primer set was used. A single record per CDR3 protein comes from TCRdb applying MiXCR to the multiplex PCR reads. Here the sample spans 750,000 to 900,000 distinct CDR3 sequences, around 38% being singletons. Sample: blood. These TCRs come from a man aged 18 to 29 with Graves' hyperthyroidism.

This clonotype was counted between two and nine times. This chain links TRBV7-2 with TRBJ1-3; D ambiguous. V was shortened by 6 bases and J by 2 bases, with 11 bases between the two germline ends. Germline lookup yields CDR1 SGHTA and CDR2 FQGNSA. The CDR3 extends over 14 amino acids. This CDR3 reads CASSFGVTGNTIYF. The CDR3 bases are TGTGCCAGCAGTTTTGGGGTCACTGGAAACACCATATATTTT.

V gene TRBV7-2 combines with J gene TRBJ1-2; D gene ambiguous. Germline CDR1 and CDR2: SGHTA and FQGNSA. V lost 4 bases, J lost 5 bases, and 11 bases lay in between. The CDR3 is 13 residues long. In nucleotides, the CDR3 is TGTGCCAGCAGCTCCGGGGAGGGTTATGGCTACACCTTC. Residues: CASSSGEGYGYTF.

The chain joins TRBV5-1 to TRBJ2-7; D call uncertain. This CDR3 is built from 16 residues. The germline V gene encodes CDR1 SGHRS and CDR2 YFSETQ. With 1 base removed from V and 3 bases from J, the gap between germline ends came to 17 bases. The CDR3 is CASSLYQAERNYEQYF. The CDR3 nucleotides read TGCGCCAGCAGCTTGTATCAGGCGGAGAGAAACTACGAGCAGTACTTC.

This clonotype was detected many times. This chain connects TRBV10-2 to TRBJ1-2; weak D call: TRBD1 (6 bases). The CDR3 totals 14 residues. Germline lookup yields CDR1 WSHSY and CDR2 SAAADI. The V end was cut by 3 bases, the J end by 4 bases, with 12 bases between. The chain's CDR3 is CASSDPDRSYGYTF. CDR3 DNA: TGCGCCAGCAGTGACCCCGACAGGAGCTATGGCTACACCTTC.

The chain combines TRBV10-1 with TRBJ2-5; D remains ambiguous. The CDR3 contains 11 residues. Germline loops: CDR1 WNHNN, CDR2 SYGVQD (reference sequence). Deletions cut 8 bases from V and 4 bases from J, with 8 bases between. The CDR3 DNA reads TGCGCCAGCCCCAGGCCAGAGACCCAGTACTTC. Its protein is CASPRPETQYF.

The gene calls are TRBV13 and TRBJ1-5; TRBD1 matches 10 bases. Germline CDR1 is PRHDT and CDR2 is FYEKMQ (reference sequence). This CDR3 contains 15 residues. The V and J ends lost 5 bases and 7 bases, in that order; junction bases with no gene match: 8. The CDR3 DNA follows: TGTGCCAGCAGCGCCCAGGACAGGGGGAGCCAGCCCCAGCATTTT. It specifies CASSAQDRGSQPQHF.

The chain employs TRBV19 and TRBJ1-4; D gene uncertain. Per the germline V gene, CDR1 is LNHDA and CDR2 is SQIVND (reference sequence). This CDR3 is built from 13 residues. V was trimmed by 10 bases and J by 4 bases, leaving 13 bases between them. The DNA for the CDR3 is TGTGCCACGGCGACGGTTCATAATGAAAAACTGTTTTTT. Translating gives CATATVHNEKLFF.

This clonotype was recorded only once. The rearrangement uses TRBV7-2 and TRBJ2-7; D may be TRBD2 (6 bases). Trimming cost V 6 bases and J 6 bases, with 18 bases left between them. CDR3 length: 14 amino acids. Germline assignment: CDR1 SGHTA and CDR2 FQGNSA. CDR3 region: CASRGRQGASEQYF. The CDR3 coding sequence is TGTGCCAGCAGGGGGAGGCAGGGCGCGTCCGAGCAGTACTTC.

This clonotype was found many times. The chain recombines TRBV7-6 with TRBJ1-6; D gene ambiguous. Germline V CDR1 and CDR2: SGHVS, FNYEAQ. This CDR3 region has 15 residues. With 5 bases removed from V and 9 bases from J, the gap between germline ends came to 17 bases. The CDR3 reads CASSPLAGGPSPLHF. The CDR3, as DNA: TGTGCCAGCAGCCCACTGGCGGGCGGGCCTTCACCCCTCCACTTT. Variable domain in full (rest from reference TRBV7-6 and TRBJ1-6): GAGVSQSPRYKVTKRGQDVALRCDPISGHVSLYWYRQALGQGPEFLTYFNYEAQQDKSGLPNDRFSAERPEGSISTLTIQRTEQRDSAMYRCASSPLAGGPSPLHFGNGTRLTVT.

This clonotype was seen ten or more times. The chain links TRBV15 to TRBJ2-7; no clear D gene. V was shortened by 0 bases and J by 5 bases, with 14 bases between the two germline ends. CDR1 and CDR2 from the germline V gene are LNHNV and YYDKDF (reference sequence). The CDR3 extends over 15 amino acids. The DNA of the CDR3 is TGTGCCACCAGCAGAGATCAAAGGACCCTCAACGAGCAGTACTTC. This translates into CATSRDQRTLNEQYF.

Turning to this clonotype: This sequence may be a read error, since a much larger clone differs from it by one base. This sequence joins TRBV2 and TRBJ1-2, with a possible D match to TRBD1 (6 bases). Trimming shortened V by 4 bases and J by 8 bases, and 11 bases separated the two germline ends. The CDR3 totals 12 residues. CDR1 and CDR2 (germline): SNHLY, FYNNEI. The CDR3 spells CASSGRGGGYTF. The CDR3 region has the DNA TGTGCCAGCAGTGGAAGGGGGGGCGGCTACACCTTC. Full variable domain (outside the CDR3, taken from reference TRBV2 and TRBJ1-2): EPEVTQTPSHQVTQMGQEVILRCVPISNHLYFYWYRQILGQKVEFLVSFYNNEISEKSEIFDDQFSVERPDGSNFTLKIRSTKLEDSAMYFCASSGRGGGYTFGSGTRLTVV.

This clonotype has at least ten counts. The V call is TRBV19, the J call TRBJ1-5, with D perhaps matching TRBD1 (6 bases). Germline-derived CDR1 and CDR2 are LNHDA and SQIVND (reference sequence). Trimming shortened V by 2 bases and J by 2 bases, and 10 bases separated the two germline ends. The CDR3 length is 15 residues. As DNA, the CDR3 is TGTGCCAGTAGTATAAGGGACATTGGCAATCAGCCCCAGCATTTT. Translated, it gives CASSIRDIGNQPQHF.

The sample holds many counts of this clonotype. V and J are TRBV29-1 and TRBJ1-1; weak D call: TRBD1 (5 bases). CDR1 and CDR2 (germline): SQVTM, ANQGSEA. Trimming took 4 bases from V and 0 from J, leaving 12 bases between them. The CDR3 sequence is 14 residues long. CDR3 loop: CSVGVWGVNTEAFF. The CDR3 DNA is TGCAGCGTTGGGGTTTGGGGGGTGAACACTGAAGCTTTCTTT.

This clonotype was counted many times. The chain carries TRBV10-3 and TRBJ2-7, with D possibly called TRBD1 or TRBD2 (5 bases each). Germline-derived CDR1 and CDR2 are ENHRY and SYGVKD. The CDR3 covers 13 residues. Trimming took 3 bases from V and 7 from J, leaving 13 bases between them. The CDR3 DNA reads as TGTGCCATCAGTGAAGTGGAGTGGGGGGAGCAGTACTTC. Protein: CAISEVEWGEQYF.

This chain's CDR3 is CASRAGGSEAFF. DNA of the CDR3: TGCGCCAGCAGAGCAGGAGGGAGTGAAGCTTTCTTT. The chain couples TRBV5-1 to TRBJ1-1; D not certain. The CDR3 runs to 12 residues. Germline CDR1 reads SGHRS; CDR2 reads YFSETQ. Trimming left V 5 bases short and J 7 bases short, with 12 bases between. Full variable domain (outside the CDR3, taken from reference TRBV5-1 and TRBJ1-1): KAGVTQTPRYLIKTRGQQVTLSCSPISGHRSVSWYQQTPGQGLQFLFEYFSETQRNKGNFPGRFSGRQFSNSRSEMNVSTLELGDSALYLCASRAGGSEAFFGQGTRLTVV.

This rearrangement joins TRBV2 to TRBJ1-5; D is unresolved. Germline loops: CDR1 SNHLY, CDR2 FYNNEI. This CDR3 comprises 16 residues. V lost 1 base, J lost 2 bases, and 12 bases lay in between. The CDR3 reads CASSEGHKGGNQPQHF. CDR3 nucleotides: TGTGCCAGCAGTGAAGGACATAAGGGAGGCAATCAGCCCCAGCATTTT.

This chain connects TRBV12-3 or TRBV12-4 to TRBJ2-7; 9 bases are a match to TRBD2. The CDR3 has 15 amino acids. V was clipped by 3 bases and J by 0 bases; unmatched bases: 3. CDR3 sequence reads: CASSLGRGGSYEQYF. CDR3 sequence (DNA): TGTGCCAGCAGTTTGGGGCGGGGGGGCTCCTACGAGCAGTACTTC.

This clonotype occurred many times. J is TRBJ2-7 and V is TRBV5-1; D not certain. Trimming cost V 4 bases and J 0 bases, with 11 bases left between them. Germline assignment: CDR1 SGHRS and CDR2 YFSETQ. This CDR3 comprises 14 residues. CDR3: CASSPRTDSYEQYF. For the CDR3, the DNA is TGCGCCAGCAGCCCCCGGACGGACTCCTACGAGCAGTACTTC.

This clonotype was seen a few times. This chain uses TRBV6-5 with TRBJ1-1; TRBD1 agrees at 7 bases. There are 15 residues in the CDR3. Germline loops: CDR1 MNHEY, CDR2 SVGAGI. The V segment lost 4 bases and the J segment 6 bases; nucleotides outside the gene matches: 11. CDR3 bases: TGTGCCAGCAGTTCCCCGGGACAGTCTAAAGCTGAAGCTTTCTTT. It specifies CASSSPGQSKAEAFF.

The chain links TRBV10-3 to TRBJ1-5; weak D call: TRBD1 (6 bases). The CDR3 spans 13 residues. V lost 10 bases, J lost 2 bases, and 12 bases lay in between. The V gene's germline CDR1 is ENHRY and CDR2 SYGVKD. The CDR3 DNA sequence: TGTGCCACCTCAGACAGGCGCAATCAGCCCCAGCATTTT. The encoded protein is CATSDRRNQPQHF.

For this clonotype: At one end, the junction sequence differs from germline, possibly due to a read error. The J gene is TRBJ1-2, the V gene TRBV4-1; no clear D. This CDR3 spans 11 amino acids. Germline V CDR1 and CDR2: MGHRA, YSYEKL. The CDR3 bases are TGCGCCTGCAGCCAAGATTGGGACTACACCTTC. This translates into CACSQDWDYTF.

This clonotype came up many times. The genes are TRBV15 and TRBJ1-1; no clear D. The CDR3 runs 15 residues. The germline V gene has CDR1 LNHNV and CDR2 YYDKDF (reference sequence). Between the trimmed V and J ends, which lost 2 bases and 0 bases, there was a span of 10 bases. CDR3 protein: CATSRKPQVNTEAFF. The CDR3 bases are TGTGCCACCAGCAGAAAGCCCCAGGTGAACACTGAAGCTTTCTTT.

This clonotype occurred once. The chain is built from TRBV6-5 and TRBJ1-5; D gene uncertain. This CDR3 has 15 amino acids. Germline V lookup: CDR1 MNHEY, CDR2 SVGAGI. The ends were cut back, 6 bases at V and 4 bases at J, with 16 bases in the middle. In DNA, the CDR3 is TGTGCCAGCAGAAGAGAGGTGTATGGTAATCAGCCCCAGCATTTT. Amino acid sequence: CASRREVYGNQPQHF.

The V call is TRBV28, the J call TRBJ1-4; D is undetermined. The V and J ends lost 5 bases and 10 bases respectively, with 11 bases between them. Germline lookup yields CDR1 MDHEN and CDR2 SYDVKM. The CDR3 consists of 12 residues. For the CDR3, the DNA is TGTGCCAGCAGTCTAAGGATCGGAAAACTGTTTTTT. Residues: CASSLRIGKLFF.

This clonotype occurred many times. The chain is built from TRBV7-3 and TRBJ2-6, with D uncertain. The CDR3 loop spans 18 amino acids. The V end was cut by 1 base, the J end by 0 bases, with 13 bases between. Looked up from germline, CDR1 is SGHTA and CDR2 is FQGTGA. Here the CDR3 DNA reads TGTGCCAGCAGCTTAAACGGCAGGCTGAACTCTGGGGCCAACGTCCTGACTTTC. Its protein product is CASSLNGRLNSGANVLTF.